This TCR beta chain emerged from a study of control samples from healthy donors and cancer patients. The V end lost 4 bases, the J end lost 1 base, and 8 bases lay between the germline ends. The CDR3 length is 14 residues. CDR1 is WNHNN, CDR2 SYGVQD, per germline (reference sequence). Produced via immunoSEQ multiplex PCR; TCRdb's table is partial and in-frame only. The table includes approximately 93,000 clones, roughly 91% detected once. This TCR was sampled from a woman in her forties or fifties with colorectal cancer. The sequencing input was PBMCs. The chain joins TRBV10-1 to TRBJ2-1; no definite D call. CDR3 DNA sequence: TGCGCCAGCAGTGTTGGGATTTCCTACAATGAGCAGTTCTTC. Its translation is CASSVGISYNEQFF.